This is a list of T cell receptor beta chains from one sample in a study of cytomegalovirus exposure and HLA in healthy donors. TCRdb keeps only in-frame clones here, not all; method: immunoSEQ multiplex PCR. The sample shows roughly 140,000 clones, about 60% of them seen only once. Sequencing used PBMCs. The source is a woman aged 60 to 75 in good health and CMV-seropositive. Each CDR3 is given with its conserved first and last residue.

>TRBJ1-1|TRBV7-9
CASRQDGGNTEAFF
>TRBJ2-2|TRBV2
CASSPEGTGELFF
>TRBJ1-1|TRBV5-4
CASSLADTEAFF
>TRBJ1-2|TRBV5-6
CASSLETNYGYTF
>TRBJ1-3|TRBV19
CASSRQGSGNTIYF
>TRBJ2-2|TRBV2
CASRTDGELFF
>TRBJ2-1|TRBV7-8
CASSLEGGPGLAGVISYNEQFF
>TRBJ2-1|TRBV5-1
CASAAQGRTNEQFF
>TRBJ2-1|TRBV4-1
CASSQGLQSSYNEQFF
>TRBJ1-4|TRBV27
CASSPRQAREKLFF
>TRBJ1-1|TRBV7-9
CSSSPGGTEAFF
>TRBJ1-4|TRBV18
CASSRSRTGYEKLFF
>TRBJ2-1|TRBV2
CASSRLAMERNEQFF
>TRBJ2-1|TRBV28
CASTPLGQGIHEQFF
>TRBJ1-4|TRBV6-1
CASSESPRQGAGEKLFF
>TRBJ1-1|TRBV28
CASSLNRGGGEREAFF
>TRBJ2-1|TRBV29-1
CSSHLPGQGSNEQFF
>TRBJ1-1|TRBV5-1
CASSLVAGSEAFF
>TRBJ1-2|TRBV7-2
CASSHTDRGLDGYTF
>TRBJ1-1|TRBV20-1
CSAPTGTEAFF
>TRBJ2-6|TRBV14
CASSQGGTGANVLTF
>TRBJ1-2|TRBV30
CAWSVTGQGKGYTF
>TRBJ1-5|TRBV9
CASSLQGANQPQHF
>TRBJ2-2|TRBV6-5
CASSLTGIDGELFF
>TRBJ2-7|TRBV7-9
CASSLGQGRQSHEQYF
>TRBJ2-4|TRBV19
CASRPRASRRGKNIQYF
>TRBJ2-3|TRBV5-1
CASSPIRDRETDTQYF
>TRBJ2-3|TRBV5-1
CASSPTGTGALTTQYF
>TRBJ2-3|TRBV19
CASRAPPGQTDTQYF
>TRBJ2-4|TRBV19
CASSILTGAKNIQYF
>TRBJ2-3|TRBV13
CASRQTGGPDTQYF
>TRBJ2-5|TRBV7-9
CASSLLAGGLQETQYF
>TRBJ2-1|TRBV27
CASRGLAYNEQFF